Sequencing of this T cell receptor (beta chain) was carried out in a study of shared clonotypes between healthy human individuals. Assay used: immunoSEQ multiplex PCR; TCRdb lists only in-frame clones, some missing. The data hold about 120,000 clones, with 68% observed a single time. The germline V gene encodes CDR1 MGHRA and CDR2 YSYEKL. Trimming took 1 base from V and 2 from J; bases not matched to a gene: 6. CDR3 length equals 16 residues. The sequence derives from a woman aged 25 to 39 in good health. The source material was memory CD8+ T cells sorted from blood. As to subset: CD45RO+ cells pooled with CCR7-negative TemRA cells. The J gene is TRBJ1-2, the V gene TRBV4-1; 8 bases map to TRBD1. CDR3 in DNA: TGCGCCAGCAGCCAAGGTCTAGGACAGGGCAACTATGGCTACACCTTC. This translates into CASSQGLGQGNYGYTF.